What follows are 16 T cell receptor beta chains derived from one specimen sequenced in a study of neurological immune-mediated disorders. One entry per CDR3 protein, called by TCRdb with MiXCR from the 5' RACE reads. The sample records some 32,000 distinct CDR3 sequences, roughly 15% being singletons. The sequenced sample consisted of PBMCs. These receptors all stem from a man aged 65-85 years in good health.

At least ten counts were recorded for this clonotype. V gene TRBV7-2 combines with J gene TRBJ2-7; D unclear. V dropped 5 bases and J dropped 0 bases, with 5 bases sitting between them. The CDR3 covers 12 residues. Germline V lookup: CDR1 SGHTA, CDR2 FQGNSA. CDR3: CASSTNSYEQYF. DNA for the CDR3: TGTGCCAGCAGCACCAACTCCTACGAGCAGTACTTC.

This clonotype was observed once. The chain joins TRBV7-6 to TRBJ2-1, with D possibly being TRBD1 (5 bases). Germline V gene data show CDR1 as SGHVS and CDR2 as FNYEAQ. V shed 1 base and J shed 10 bases, with 8 bases lying between them. The CDR3 consists of 12 residues. CDR3 sequence (DNA): TGTGCCAGCAGCTTAGTAGGGGCCGAGCAGTTCTTC. It encodes CASSLVGAEQFF.

This clonotype was seen ten or more times. The V call is TRBV11-2, the J call TRBJ1-1, with a tentative D call TRBD1 (6 bases). The CDR3 runs to 14 residues. CDR1 and CDR2 (germline): SGHAT, FQNNGV. V gave up 4 bases and J gave up 11 bases, with 20 bases separating them. The CDR3: CASSSLGGQGLAFF. The CDR3, as DNA: TGTGCCAGCAGCTCCTTGGGGGGGCAGGGTTTGGCTTTCTTT.

This clonotype was recorded at least ten times. The chain carries TRBV5-5 and TRBJ1-1, with 7 bases matching TRBD1. J lost 8 bases, V lost 3 bases, and 13 bases had no gene match. This CDR3 spans 15 amino acids. Germline CDR1 reads SGHKS; CDR2 reads YYEKEE (reference sequence). Here the CDR3 reads CASSSPRGGETEAFF. CDR3 nucleotide sequence: TGTGCCAGCAGCTCCCCCCGAGGGGGCGAAACGGAAGCTTTCTTT.

This clonotype was picked up many times. The chain links TRBV7-2 to TRBJ2-7; D is ambiguous. The CDR3 extends over 14 amino acids. Looked up from germline, CDR1 is SGHTA and CDR2 is FQGNSA. V was cut by 3 bases and J by 3 bases, with 12 bases left in between. This CDR3 is CASSFKGSDYEQYF. The CDR3 region has the DNA TGTGCCAGCAGCTTCAAGGGATCGGACTACGAGCAGTACTTC.

This clonotype was seen ten or more times. The chain couples TRBV5-1 to TRBJ2-1, with 7 bases that match TRBD2. The trim removed 0 bases at V and 4 bases at J, leaving 10 bases unmatched. Germline V CDR1 and CDR2: SGHRS, YFSETQ. The CDR3 consists of 17 residues. The CDR3 DNA sequence: TGCGCCAGCAGCTTGGTGGTCAGCGGGGAGGGGTACAATGAGCAGTTCTTC. Encoded protein: CASSLVVSGEGYNEQFF.

This clonotype was detected ten times or more. The rearrangement links TRBV5-6 to TRBJ1-6, with D tentatively TRBD1 (5 bases). Germline V CDR1 and CDR2: SGHDT, YYEEEE. The CDR3 has 14 amino acids. Trimming stripped 2 bases from V and 9 bases from J, with 12 bases between. In DNA, the CDR3 is TGTGCCAGCAGCTTAAAGGGGTATGCTTCACCCCTCCACTTT. Residues: CASSLKGYASPLHF.

This clonotype has a count of ten or more. The chain recombines TRBV29-1 with TRBJ2-1; D is undetermined. Germline CDR1 reads SQVTM; CDR2 reads ANQGSEA. Between the trimmed V and J ends, which lost 4 bases and 5 bases, there was a span of 12 bases. CDR3 length: 13 amino acids. The CDR3 reads CSVGRPNNNEQFF. CDR3 DNA: TGCAGCGTTGGGCGGCCGAACAACAATGAGCAGTTCTTC.

This clonotype was recorded many times. This rearrangement joins TRBV29-1 to TRBJ2-5, with D tentatively TRBD1 (6 bases). This CDR3 has 14 amino acids. With 5 bases removed from V and 4 bases from J, the gap between germline ends came to 17 bases. Germline loops: CDR1 SQVTM, CDR2 ANQGSEA. CDR3 DNA sequence: TGCAGCGTTAGTGGGCAGGGGATAGGAGAGACCCAGTACTTC. The encoded protein is CSVSGQGIGETQYF. Full variable domain (outside the CDR3, taken from reference TRBV29-1 and TRBJ2-5): SAVISQKPSRDICQRGTSLTIQCQVDSQVTMMFWYRQQPGQSLTLIATANQGSEATYESGFVIDKFPISRPNLTFSTLTVSNMSPEDSSIYLCSVSGQGIGETQYFGPGTRLLVL.

This clonotype came up many times. The rearrangement links TRBV5-1 to TRBJ1-5, with TRBD1 as a possible D gene (5 bases). V gave up 0 bases and J gave up 3 bases, with 10 bases separating them. This CDR3 has 15 amino acids. Germline CDR1 is SGHRS and CDR2 is YFSETQ. Here the CDR3 reads CASSLGGELNQPQHF. As DNA, the CDR3 is TGCGCCAGCAGCTTGGGAGGGGAGCTCAATCAGCCCCAGCATTTT.

This clonotype was seen ten or more times. The chain joins TRBV28 to TRBJ2-6; D is undetermined. The CDR3 sequence is 14 residues long. CDR1 and CDR2 from the germline V gene are MDHEN and SYDVKM. Trimming removed 8 bases from V and 0 bases from J, with 8 bases in between. CDR3 amino acids: CASAGLSGANVLTF. The CDR3, as DNA: TGTGCCAGCGCTGGGCTCTCTGGGGCCAACGTCCTGACTTTC.

At least ten counts were recorded for this clonotype. The chain joins TRBV5-1 to TRBJ2-7; TRBD1 aligns across 8 bases. The V gene's germline CDR1 is SGHRS and CDR2 YFSETQ. With V trimmed by 3 bases and J by 0 bases, 8 bases remained unmatched. The CDR3 loop spans 16 amino acids. The CDR3 loop reads CASSSNPGQDSYEQYF. Written as DNA, the CDR3 is TGCGCCAGCAGCTCCAACCCGGGACAGGACTCCTACGAGCAGTACTTC.

Ten or more counts support this clonotype. The chain has TRBV28 and TRBJ2-7; D possibly corresponds to TRBD1 (6 bases). The CDR3 is 16 amino acids. Germline CDR1 is MDHEN and CDR2 is SYDVKM. V dropped 4 bases and J dropped 0 bases, with 16 bases sitting between them. The CDR3 is CASSSPGTPSSYEQYF. CDR3 nucleotides: TGTGCCAGCAGTTCTCCCGGGACACCGAGCTCCTACGAGCAGTACTTC.

The V call is TRBV30, the J call TRBJ2-6; D is unresolved. The CDR3 spans 14 residues. Germline-derived CDR1 and CDR2 are GTSNPN and SVGIG (reference sequence). Trimming left V 2 bases short and J 4 bases short, with 9 bases between. The CDR3 DNA is TGTGCCTGGAGTAAGCCCTGGGGGGCCAACGTCCTGACTTTC. Protein: CAWSKPWGANVLTF.

This clonotype was counted ten times or more. The CDR3 nucleotides read TGTGCCAGCAATCAATACACCGGGGAGCTGTTTTTT. It specifies CASNQYTGELFF. The gene calls are TRBV12-3 or TRBV12-4 and TRBJ2-2; no firm D call. The length of the CDR3 is 12 residues. The V end lost 7 bases, the J end lost 3 bases, and 6 bases lay between the germline ends.

This clonotype showed up just a few times. This chain joins TRBV6-2 or TRBV6-3 and TRBJ2-3, with 8 bases that match TRBD2. This CDR3 spans 15 amino acids. The germline gives CDR1 MNHEY, CDR2 SVGEGT. J gave up 2 bases and V 2 bases, and 3 bases lay outside the gene matches. CDR3 loop: CASSYGSGDTDTQYF. CDR3 bases: TGTGCCAGCAGTTACGGTAGCGGGGACACAGATACGCAGTATTTT.